These 26 T cell receptor beta chains were sequenced from one sample in a study of control samples from healthy donors and cancer patients. Libraries were prepared by immunoSEQ multiplex PCR; TCRdb keeps only in-frame clonotypes and omits some of them. The top ten clones hold roughly 1.5% of a sample with over 150,000 clones, approximately 92% of them seen once. Material for sequencing was blood. The origin of the receptors is a man between 18 and 35 years old in good health.

This chain joins TRBV7-3 and TRBJ2-5; no reliable D call. There are 15 residues in the CDR3. The V end lost 1 base, the J end lost 1 base, and 10 bases lay between the germline ends. Germline-derived CDR1 and CDR2 are SGHTA and FQGTGA. CDR3 protein: CASSLSGVSQETQYF. In DNA form, the CDR3 reads TGTGCCAGCAGCTTAAGTGGAGTGTCCCAAGAGACCCAGTACTTC.

This chain joins TRBV5-1 and TRBJ2-5, with unresolved D. Trimming left V 1 base short and J 2 bases short, with 15 bases between. CDR1 and CDR2 from the germline V gene are SGHRS and YFSETQ. The CDR3 sequence is 16 residues long. CDR3 amino acids: CASSLLSLRGQETQYF. The CDR3 bases are TGCGCCAGCAGCTTGCTCTCCCTCCGAGGACAAGAGACCCAGTACTTC.

The rearrangement uses TRBV1 and TRBJ2-1. TRBV1 is classified as a pseudogene. CDR3 size: 14 residues. The CDR3 protein is CTSPSPGASNEQFF. In DNA form, the CDR3 reads TGCACCAGTCCCTCTCCGGGGGCATCCAATGAGCAGTTCTTC.

The gene calls are TRBV29-1 and TRBJ2-5, with D perhaps matching TRBD1 (6 bases). Germline loops: CDR1 SQVTM, CDR2 ANQGSEA. The germline V and J ends were trimmed by 7 bases and 2 bases, with 14 bases remaining between them. The CDR3 sequence is 13 residues long. This CDR3 is CSAHTGYQETQYF. CDR3 in DNA: TGCAGCGCCCATACAGGGTATCAAGAGACCCAGTACTTC.

The rearrangement joins TRBV5-1 to TRBJ2-2; the D gene could be TRBD1 or TRBD2 (5 bases each). This CDR3 has 15 residues. Germline V lookup: CDR1 SGHRS, CDR2 YFSETQ. V lost 1 base and J 2 bases, leaving 9 bases between the germline ends. For the CDR3, the DNA is TGCGCCAGCAGCTTGTATGGGGGAAACACCGGGGAGCTGTTTTTT. Protein: CASSLYGGNTGELFF.

The chain joins TRBV4-1 to TRBJ1-2, with TRBD1 identical over 7 bases. CDR1 and CDR2 (germline): MGHRA, YSYEKL. V shed 0 bases, J shed 7 bases, and the junction held 8 bases outside the gene matches. This CDR3 contains 15 residues. In DNA form, the CDR3 reads TGCGCCAGCAGCCAAGAAAACAGGGGCCCAACTGGCTACACCTTC. It translates to CASSQENRGPTGYTF.

This chain links TRBV5-1 with TRBJ2-1; D remains unclear. The ends were cut back, 0 bases at V and 13 bases at J, with 14 bases in the middle. The CDR3 is 13 amino acids. Germline lookup yields CDR1 SGHRS and CDR2 YFSETQ. CDR3 coding DNA: TGCGCCAGCAGCTTGGCCGGTAGTATCGGTCAGTTCTTC. The encoded protein is CASSLAGSIGQFF.

The chain uses TRBV28 and TRBJ1-2; D is unresolved. The germline V gene encodes CDR1 MDHEN and CDR2 SYDVKM. V gave up 2 bases and J gave up 3 bases, with 7 bases separating them. The CDR3 totals 13 residues. The CDR3 bases are TGTGCCAGCAGTTTAAAGCAGTACTATGGCTACACCTTC. Residues: CASSLKQYYGYTF.

The rearrangement uses TRBV5-1 and TRBJ1-6, with 7 bases aligning to TRBD1. V shed 3 bases and J 8 bases; nucleotides not matched to a gene: 8. The CDR3 is 15 amino acids. The germline gives CDR1 SGHRS, CDR2 YFSETQ. The CDR3 region has the DNA TGCGCCAGCAGCTCAGGACAGGTGATTGATTCACCCCTCCACTTT. Translating gives CASSSGQVIDSPLHF.

CDR3 loop: CASSSRGGLNNEQFF. For the CDR3, the DNA is TGTGCCAGCAGCTCCCGGGGAGGGCTGAACAATGAGCAGTTCTTC. The chain is built from TRBV7-9 and TRBJ2-1, with 7 bases that match TRBD2. Germline CDR1 SEHNR, CDR2 FQNEAQ (reference sequence). CDR3 length: 15 residues. The V and J ends lost 4 bases and 5 bases, in that order; junction bases with no gene match: 8.

The chain joins TRBV5-1 to TRBJ2-5, with D possibly being TRBD1 (6 bases). The CDR3 sequence is 16 residues long. Trimming removed 0 bases from V and 5 bases from J, with 17 bases in between. CDR1 SGHRS and CDR2 YFSETQ come from the germline V gene. The CDR3 spells CASSLAFAGDRETQYF. The CDR3 region has the DNA TGCGCCAGCAGCTTGGCCTTTGCAGGGGACCGGGAGACCCAGTACTTC.

The V call is TRBV7-3, the J call TRBJ1-2, with 9 bases identical to TRBD1. From germline, CDR1 is SGHTA and CDR2 FQGTGA. With V trimmed by 3 bases and J by 3 bases, 14 bases remained unmatched. CDR3 length equals 18 residues. The CDR3 DNA reads TGTGCCAGCAGCTTGGACCCCGGGACAGGGCGCTCCTACTATGGCTACACCTTC. Translated, it gives CASSLDPGTGRSYYGYTF.

The V and J genes are TRBV6-1 and TRBJ1-3; D gene uncertain. This CDR3 has 16 residues. Trimming shortened V by 4 bases and J by 0 bases, and 13 bases separated the two germline ends. Germline V gives CDR1 MNHNS, CDR2 SASEGT. The CDR3 loop is CASSAKGRSSGNTIYF. The CDR3 region has the DNA TGTGCCAGCAGTGCTAAAGGACGGAGCTCTGGAAACACCATATATTTT.

This chain connects TRBV6-5 to TRBJ1-1; D call uncertain. CDR1 and CDR2 from the germline V gene are MNHEY and SVGAGI. The CDR3 covers 15 residues. Trimming removed 0 bases from V and 8 bases from J, with 16 bases in between. CDR3 nucleotide sequence: TGTGCCAGCAGTTACTCTGGGATTGGATTAGCCGAAGCTTTCTTT. This codes for CASSYSGIGLAEAFF.

The chain employs TRBV2 and TRBJ1-2; possibly TRBD1 for D (5 bases). CDR1 SNHLY and CDR2 FYNNEI come from the germline V gene. This CDR3 comprises 13 residues. V lost 7 bases, J lost 3 bases, and 12 bases lay in between. CDR3 residues: CASNRGLDYGYTF. For the CDR3, the DNA is TGTGCCAGCAACCGGGGCCTTGACTATGGCTACACCTTC.

This chain uses TRBV7-2 with TRBJ2-3; D is undetermined. Germline CDR1 and CDR2: SGHTA and FQGNSA. The V gene lost 2 bases and the J gene lost 2 bases, with 2 bases spanning the gap. The CDR3 has 12 amino acids. The CDR3 is CASSLYTDTQYF. In nucleotides, the CDR3 is TGTGCCAGCAGCTTATACACAGATACGCAGTATTTT.

The chain joins TRBV19 to TRBJ2-7; D is tentatively TRBD1 or TRBD2 (5 bases each). V was clipped by 5 bases and J by 0 bases, with 11 bases between them. Germline values: CDR1 LNHDA, CDR2 SQIVND (reference sequence). The CDR3 totals 14 residues. CDR3 protein: CASSPPGLSYEQYF. The CDR3 DNA is TGTGCCAGTAGTCCCCCGGGGCTCTCCTACGAGCAGTACTTC.

The chain carries TRBV5-1 and TRBJ1-2, with 8 bases fitting TRBD1. The CDR3 contains 15 residues. Germline assignment: CDR1 SGHRS and CDR2 YFSETQ. Unmatched junction bases numbered 3, after V lost 0 bases and J lost 2 bases. CDR3 sequence reads: CASSLVAGGNYGYTF. The CDR3 bases are TGCGCCAGCAGCTTGGTGGCAGGGGGCAACTATGGCTACACCTTC. The full variable domain, completed using reference TRBV5-1 and TRBJ1-2, is KAGVTQTPRYLIKTRGQQVTLSCSPISGHRSVSWYQQTPGQGLQFLFEYFSETQRNKGNFPGRFSGRQFSNSRSEMNVSTLELGDSALYLCASSLVAGGNYGYTFGSGTRLTVV.

V usage is TRBV3-1 (or the pseudogene TRBV3-2) and J usage is TRBJ1-6; 7 bases are shared with TRBD1. With V trimmed by 1 base and J by 7 bases, 7 bases remained unmatched. CDR1 LGHDT and CDR2 YNNKEL come from the germline V gene (reference sequence). The CDR3 covers 16 residues. DNA of the CDR3: TGTGCCAGCAGCCAAGCCATTCCGGGACAGAATTCACCCCTCCACTTT. The encoded protein is CASSQAIPGQNSPLHF.

The CDR3: CASSPGTGTSPLHF. CDR3 DNA sequence: TGTGCCAGCAGCCCCGGGACAGGGACTTCACCCCTCCACTTT. The J gene is TRBJ1-6, the V gene TRBV7-8; 9 nucleotides align to TRBD1. The CDR3 has 14 residues. Trimming at V came to 5 bases and at J to 9 bases, leaving 5 bases not matched to a gene. CDR1 is SGHVS and CDR2 is FQNEAQ in the germline V gene. The full variable domain, its missing parts supplied by reference TRBV7-8 and TRBJ1-6, is GAGVSQSPRYKVAKRGQDVALRCDPISGHVSLFWYQQALGQGPEFLTYFQNEAQLDKSGLPSDRFFAERPEGSVSTLKIQRTQQEDSAVYLCASSPGTGTSPLHFGNGTRLTVT.

The chain has TRBV6-1 and TRBJ1-2, with D uncertain. Per germline, CDR1 MNHNS and CDR2 SASEGT. This CDR3 region has 13 residues. The V gene lost 2 bases and the J gene lost 7 bases, with 11 bases spanning the gap. DNA for the CDR3: TGTGCCAGCAGTGAATTAAGGAATTCTGGCTACACCTTC. It encodes CASSELRNSGYTF.

The CDR3 region has the DNA TGTGCCTGGAGTGCCAGCGGGACAGGGACGCATGAGCAGTACTTC. It specifies CAWSASGTGTHEQYF. The V call is TRBV30, the J call TRBJ2-7, with 9 bases matching TRBD1. Germline V gene lookup returns CDR1 GTSNPN and CDR2 SVGIG (reference sequence). The CDR3 loop spans 15 amino acids. V shed 1 base and J 7 bases; nucleotides not matched to a gene: 11. The full variable domain, in which reference TRBV30 and TRBJ2-7 provide the parts outside the CDR3, is SQTIHQWPATLVQPVGSPLSLECTVEGTSNPNLYWYRQAAGRGLQLLFYSVGIGQISSEVPQNLSASRPQDRQFILSSKKLLLSDSGFYLCAWSASGTGTHEQYFGPGTRLTVT.

This rearrangement joins TRBV7-9 to TRBJ2-1, with D perhaps matching TRBD2 (5 bases). Germline CDR1 and CDR2: SEHNR and FQNEAQ (reference sequence). V lost 0 bases to trimming and J lost 0 bases, with 15 bases between them. The CDR3 is 18 amino acids. The CDR3 nucleotides are TGTGCCAGCAGCTTAGCCGAGGAGGCCCGTCGCTCCTACAATGAGCAGTTCTTC. It yields the protein CASSLAEEARRSYNEQFF.

The chain couples TRBV12-5 to TRBJ2-7, with TRBD1 as a possible D gene (6 bases). CDR3 length: 16 residues. V was trimmed by 1 base and J by 0 bases, leaving 13 bases between them. Germline V gives CDR1 LGHNT, CDR2 FRNRAP. The DNA for the CDR3 is TGTGCTAGTGGTTTGGACCGAGGGGGTTACTCCTACGAGCAGTACTTC. This sequence encodes CASGLDRGGYSYEQYF.

CDR3 amino acids: CATARGTDTQYF. CDR3 nucleotides: TGTGCCACCGCCAGGGGGACAGATACGCAGTATTTT. The V and J genes are TRBV2 and TRBJ2-3, with TRBD1 matching 7 bases. This CDR3 contains 12 residues. V dropped 10 bases and J dropped 3; count of bases not matched to a gene: 4. Germline values: CDR1 SNHLY, CDR2 FYNNEI.

The chain links TRBV5-1 to TRBJ1-2; D gene ambiguous. With 0 bases removed from V and 2 bases from J, the gap between germline ends came to 8 bases. This CDR3 has 14 residues. Germline lookup yields CDR1 SGHRS and CDR2 YFSETQ. This CDR3 is CASSLEGTNYGYTF. The CDR3 coding sequence is TGCGCCAGCAGCTTGGAGGGCACCAACTATGGCTACACCTTC.